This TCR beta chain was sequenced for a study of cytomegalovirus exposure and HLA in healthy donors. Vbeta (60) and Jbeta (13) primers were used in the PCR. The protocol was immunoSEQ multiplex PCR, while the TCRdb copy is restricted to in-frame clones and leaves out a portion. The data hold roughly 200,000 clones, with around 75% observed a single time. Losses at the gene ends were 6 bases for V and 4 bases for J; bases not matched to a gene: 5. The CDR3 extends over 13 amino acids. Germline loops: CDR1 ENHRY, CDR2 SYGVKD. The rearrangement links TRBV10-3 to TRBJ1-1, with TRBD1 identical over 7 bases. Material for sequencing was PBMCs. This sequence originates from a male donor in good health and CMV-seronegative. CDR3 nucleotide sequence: TGTGCCATCAGCCCGACAGGGATCACTGAAGCTTTCTTT. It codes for CAISPTGITEAFF.